One and the same sample provided the 23 T cell receptor beta chains below, sequenced in a study of control samples from healthy donors and cancer patients. Only in-frame clones appear in the TCRdb table, and some are missing; sequencing was by immunoSEQ multiplex PCR. The table lists approximately 82,000 clones, around 94% of them singletons. The sample comprised blood. The source is a woman younger than 35 in good health.

In this sample, this clone turned up once. The chain links TRBV19 to TRBJ2-1; D unclear. The CDR3 is made up of 15 amino acids. Germline values: CDR1 LNHDA, CDR2 SQIVND (reference sequence). V lost 2 bases, J lost 0 bases, and 8 bases lay in between. This chain's CDR3 is CASSIHGPSYNEQFF. The CDR3 nucleotides read TGTGCCAGTAGTATACACGGCCCCTCCTACAATGAGCAGTTCTTC.

This chain joins TRBV28 and TRBJ1-4; D not resolved. This CDR3 has 15 amino acids. Germline lookup yields CDR1 MDHEN and CDR2 SYDVKM. Trimming removed 5 bases from V and 4 bases from J, with 14 bases in between. The CDR3, as DNA: TGTGCCAGCAGTCACCGGAGAGGGTTTAATGAAAAACTGTTTTTT. It translates to CASSHRRGFNEKLFF.

The rearrangement uses TRBV7-3 and TRBJ2-1; 7 nucleotides align to TRBD1. Germline CDR1 is SGHTA and CDR2 is FQGTGA. With V trimmed by 5 bases and J by 4 bases, 11 bases remained unmatched. This CDR3 contains 16 residues. In nucleotides, the CDR3 is TGTGCCAGCAGCCTCCGACAGGGAGCCCCTTACAATGAGCAGTTCTTC. This codes for CASSLRQGAPYNEQFF.

The chain employs TRBV6-1 and TRBJ1-1, with no clear D. Germline loops: CDR1 MNHNS, CDR2 SASEGT. This CDR3 is 13 amino acids long. Trimming left V 1 base short and J 3 bases short, with 6 bases between. CDR3 sequence reads: CASSEGRYTEAFF. CDR3 in DNA: TGTGCCAGCAGTGAAGGACGGTACACTGAAGCTTTCTTT.

This clone occurred once. The chain combines TRBV29-1 with TRBJ1-2; D unresolved. Germline loops: CDR1 SQVTM, CDR2 ANQGSEA. Trimming removed 6 bases at V and 8 bases at J, with 16 bases between. This CDR3 is built from 12 residues. Here the CDR3 DNA reads TGCAGCGTCTTTTTTTGGTTCAGCGGCTACACCTTC. This translates into CSVFFWFSGYTF.

The V call is TRBV7-8, the J call TRBJ2-7, with 10 bases aligning to TRBD1. Germline trimming cut 1 base from V and 3 bases from J; bases unmatched to any gene: 3. The germline gives CDR1 SGHVS, CDR2 FQNEAQ. This CDR3 spans 15 amino acids. The CDR3 DNA reads TGTGCCAGCAGCTTAGTTCGGACAGGGGGCTACGAGCAGTACTTC. Translating it yields CASSLVRTGGYEQYF.

The gene calls are TRBV9 and TRBJ1-6; a weak D match, TRBD1 (6 bases). Trimming pared 1 base from V and 7 bases from J, leaving 9 bases between. Germline V gives CDR1 SGDLS, CDR2 YYNGEE. The CDR3 has 14 amino acids. CDR3 sequence (DNA): TGTGCCAGCAGCGTACGGACAGAAAATTCACCCCTCCACTTT. Translation: CASSVRTENSPLHF.

The chain joins TRBV10-2 to TRBJ1-2; D gene unclear. With 4 bases removed from V and 6 bases from J, the gap between germline ends came to 12 bases. This CDR3 has 13 amino acids. Germline CDR1 reads WSHSY; CDR2 reads SAAADI. This chain's CDR3 is CASSVGQSDGYTF. For the CDR3, the DNA is TGCGCCAGCAGTGTGGGCCAGTCGGATGGCTACACCTTC.

CDR3 bases: TGTGCCAGCAGTTCCATGACGCCGGGACAGGGGGCCGTCACTGAAGCTTTCTTT. Translated, it gives CASSSMTPGQGAVTEAFF. The chain couples TRBV6-2 or TRBV6-3 to TRBJ1-1; the match to TRBD1 covers 12 bases. The CDR3 runs 18 residues. Germline trimming cut 4 bases from V and 4 bases from J; bases unmatched to any gene: 13. CDR1 is MNHEY and CDR2 is SVGEGT in the germline V gene.

A note on this clone: Other nucleotide sequences in the sample specify the same CDR3. The rearrangement uses TRBV27 and TRBJ1-5; no clear D. CDR1 and CDR2 (germline): MNHEY, SMNVEV (reference sequence). The CDR3 consists of 14 residues. The V gene lost 5 bases and the J gene lost 0 bases, with 8 bases spanning the gap. In DNA form, the CDR3 reads TGTGCCAGCAGTCCGGGGAATAGCAATCAGCCCCAGCATTTT. Its translation: CASSPGNSNQPQHF.

CDR3 nucleotide sequence: TGTGCCAGCAGCGCGGTGGCTAGCGGGAGTCGGGCAGATACGCAGTATTTT. As protein: CASSAVASGSRADTQYF. The rearrangement links TRBV7-9 to TRBJ2-3, with 10 bases matching TRBD2. The CDR3 spans 17 residues. CDR1 SEHNR and CDR2 FQNEAQ come from the germline V gene (reference sequence). After removal of 5 bases from V and 4 bases from J, the junction contained 12 bases not matched to a gene.

V gene TRBV28 combines with J gene TRBJ1-3; D perhaps matches TRBD1 (6 bases). Trimming stripped 2 bases from V and 0 bases from J, with 14 bases between. Looked up from germline, CDR1 is MDHEN and CDR2 is SYDVKM. The CDR3 has 17 residues. Here the CDR3 reads CASSLPRTASSGNTIYF. The DNA for the CDR3 is TGTGCCAGCAGTTTACCCCGGACAGCCAGCTCTGGAAACACCATATATTTT.

The sample holds one count of this clone. The V call is TRBV29-1, the J call TRBJ1-2, with D hard to call. CDR1 and CDR2 from the germline V gene are SQVTM and ANQGSEA. The V gene lost 6 bases and the J gene lost 8 bases, with 16 bases spanning the gap. The CDR3 has 12 amino acids. In DNA, the CDR3 is TGCAGCGTACTAAAGCGAGAGGGAGGCTACACCTTC. Protein product: CSVLKREGGYTF.

The chain has TRBV7-3 and TRBJ2-3, with D perhaps TRBD1 or TRBD2 (5 bases each). V lost 2 bases and J lost 4, with 13 bases in between. The germline V gene has CDR1 SGHTA and CDR2 FQGTGA. The CDR3 is 15 residues long. In DNA form, the CDR3 reads TGTGCCAGCAGCTTATCTGGGGTGGGGGCAGATACGCAGTATTTT. Protein product: CASSLSGVGADTQYF.

The chain has TRBV4-2 and TRBJ1-3; D is possibly TRBD1 (5 bases). The CDR3 is 18 amino acids. Germline loops: CDR1 LGHNA, CDR2 YNFKEQ. V lost 0 bases and J 0 bases, leaving 15 bases between the germline ends. In DNA, the CDR3 is TGTGCCAGCAGCCAAGATGTATGGGGGGTGAGCTCTGGAAACACCATATATTTT. Translating gives CASSQDVWGVSSGNTIYF.

This chain joins TRBV5-1 and TRBJ2-7; 9 nucleotides line up with TRBD1. J was trimmed by 4 bases and V by 7 bases; bases with no gene match: 9. The CDR3 is 14 residues long. Germline CDR1 is SGHRS and CDR2 is YFSETQ. The CDR3 DNA is TGCGCCAGCGGAACCGGGACAGGGTTGTACGAGCAGTACTTC. This codes for CASGTGTGLYEQYF.

J is TRBJ2-1 and V is TRBV19; TRBD2 might be the D (6 bases). CDR3 length: 16 residues. With 6 bases removed from V and 4 bases from J, the gap between germline ends came to 19 bases. The V gene's germline CDR1 is LNHDA and CDR2 SQIVND (reference sequence). The CDR3 reads CASSRISTGVYNEQFF. For the CDR3, the DNA is TGTGCCAGTAGCCGGATCTCGACGGGAGTTTACAATGAGCAGTTCTTC.

The V and J genes are TRBV9 and TRBJ2-3; D gene ambiguous. The V gene lost 1 base and the J gene lost 0 bases, with 3 bases spanning the gap. The CDR3 totals 13 residues. Germline-derived CDR1 and CDR2 are SGDLS and YYNGEE. CDR3 DNA: TGTGCCAGCAGCGTAAGTAGCACAGATACGCAGTATTTT. Translated, it gives CASSVSSTDTQYF.

V is TRBV4-2 and J is TRBJ1-5, with D possibly matching TRBD1 (5 bases). Germline CDR1 and CDR2: LGHNA and YNFKEQ. The length of the CDR3 is 15 residues. The V end lost 0 bases, the J end lost 10 bases, and 16 bases lay between the germline ends. CDR3 in amino acids: CASSQEGVSQGPQHF. The CDR3 DNA is TGTGCCAGCAGCCAAGAAGGGGTCAGCCAAGGACCCCAGCATTTT.

In its sample, this clone was seen a few times. As DNA, the CDR3 is TGTGCCACCAGCAGACCTGAGGGGGGGTCTGAAAAACTGTTTTTT. This encodes CATSRPEGGSEKLFF. The chain is built from TRBV15 and TRBJ1-4; the D gene is possibly TRBD1 (6 bases). The CDR3 length is 15 residues. Between the trimmed V and J ends, which lost 2 bases and 7 bases, there was a span of 14 bases. Germline CDR1 LNHNV, CDR2 YYDKDF (reference sequence).

DNA of the CDR3: TGTGCCAGTAGTATGGACAGGGGGGACTATGGCTACACCTTC. Amino acids: CASSMDRGDYGYTF. The chain employs TRBV19 and TRBJ1-2; 10 nucleotides align to TRBD1. Germline V gives CDR1 LNHDA, CDR2 SQIVND (reference sequence). V lost 3 bases and J lost 3; bases outside the gene matches: 1. The CDR3 loop spans 14 amino acids.

The chain employs TRBV19 and TRBJ2-1; 8 nucleotides align to TRBD2. Trimming removed 3 bases from V and 5 bases from J; junction bases left unmatched: 9. The CDR3 length is 16 residues. Germline CDR1 LNHDA, CDR2 SQIVND (reference sequence). The CDR3 sequence: CASSIVAGLAHNEQFF. For the CDR3, the DNA is TGTGCCAGTAGTATTGTGGCAGGACTAGCTCACAATGAGCAGTTCTTC.

V is TRBV6-2 or TRBV6-3 and J is TRBJ2-1, with TRBD2 matching over 8 bases. The CDR3 is 16 amino acids. CDR1 and CDR2 (germline): MNHEY, SVGEGT. Trimming at V came to 5 bases and at J to 8 bases, leaving 14 bases not matched to a gene. The chain's CDR3 is CASSPARGRGEYEQFF. The CDR3 nucleotides are TGTGCCAGCAGTCCCGCCCGGGGGCGGGGGGAGTATGAGCAGTTCTTC.